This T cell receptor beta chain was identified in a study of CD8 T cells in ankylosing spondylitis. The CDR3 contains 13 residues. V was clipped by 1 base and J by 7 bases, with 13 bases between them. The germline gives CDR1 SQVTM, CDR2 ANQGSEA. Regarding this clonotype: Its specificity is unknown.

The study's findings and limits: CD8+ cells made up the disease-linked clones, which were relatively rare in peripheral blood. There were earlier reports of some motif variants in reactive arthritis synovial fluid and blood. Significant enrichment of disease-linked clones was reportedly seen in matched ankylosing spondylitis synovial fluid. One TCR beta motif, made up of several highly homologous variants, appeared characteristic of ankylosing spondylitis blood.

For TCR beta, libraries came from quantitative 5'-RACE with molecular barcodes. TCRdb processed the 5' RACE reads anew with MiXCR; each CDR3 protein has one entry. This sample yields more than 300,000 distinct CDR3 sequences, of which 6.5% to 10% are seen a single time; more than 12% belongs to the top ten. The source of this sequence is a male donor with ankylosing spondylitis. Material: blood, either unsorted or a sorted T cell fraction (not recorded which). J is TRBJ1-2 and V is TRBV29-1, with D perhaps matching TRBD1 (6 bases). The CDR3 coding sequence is TGCAGCGTTGAAGTTTACAGGGTTGGTGGCTACACCTTC. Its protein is CSVEVYRVGGYTF.